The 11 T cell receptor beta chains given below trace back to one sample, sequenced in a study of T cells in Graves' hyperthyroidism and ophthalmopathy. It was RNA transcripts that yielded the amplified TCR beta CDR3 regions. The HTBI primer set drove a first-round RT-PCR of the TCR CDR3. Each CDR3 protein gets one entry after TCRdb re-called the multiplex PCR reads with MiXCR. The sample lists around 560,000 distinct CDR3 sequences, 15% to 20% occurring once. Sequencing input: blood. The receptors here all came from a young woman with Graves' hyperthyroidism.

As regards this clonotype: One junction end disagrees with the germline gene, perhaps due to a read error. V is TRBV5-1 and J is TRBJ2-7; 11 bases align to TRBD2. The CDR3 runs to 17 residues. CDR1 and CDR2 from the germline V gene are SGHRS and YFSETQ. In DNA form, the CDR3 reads TGCGCCGGCAGCCCGGGACTAGCGGTCTCGAACTCCTACGAGCAGTACTTC. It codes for CAGSPGLAVSNSYEQYF.

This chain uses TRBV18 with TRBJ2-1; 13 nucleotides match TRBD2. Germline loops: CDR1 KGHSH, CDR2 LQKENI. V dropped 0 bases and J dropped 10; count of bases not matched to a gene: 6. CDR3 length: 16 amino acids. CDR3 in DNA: TGTGCCAGCTCACCACCATCTGGACTAGCGGGAGCCGAGCAGTTCTTC. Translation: CASSPPSGLAGAEQFF.

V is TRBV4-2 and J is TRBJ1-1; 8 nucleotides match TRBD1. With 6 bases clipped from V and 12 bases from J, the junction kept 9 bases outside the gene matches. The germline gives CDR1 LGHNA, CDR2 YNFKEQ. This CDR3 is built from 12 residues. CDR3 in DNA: TGTGCCAGCAGACCTACAGGGGGGATAACTTTCTTT. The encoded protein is CASRPTGGITFF.

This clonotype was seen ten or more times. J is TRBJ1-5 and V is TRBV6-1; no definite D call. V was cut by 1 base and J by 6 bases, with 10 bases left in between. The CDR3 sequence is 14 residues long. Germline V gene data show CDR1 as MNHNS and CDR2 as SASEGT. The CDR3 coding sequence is TGTGCCAGCAGTGAAGGCGAAGGAAGTCAGCCCCAGCATTTT. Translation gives CASSEGEGSQPQHF.

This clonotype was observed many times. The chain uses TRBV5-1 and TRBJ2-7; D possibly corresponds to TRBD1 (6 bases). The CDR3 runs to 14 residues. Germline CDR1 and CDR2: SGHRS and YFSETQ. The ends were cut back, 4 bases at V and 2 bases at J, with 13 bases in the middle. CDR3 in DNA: TGCGCCAGCAGCGAACAGGGTCCTCCCTACGAGCAGTACTTC. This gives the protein CASSEQGPPYEQYF. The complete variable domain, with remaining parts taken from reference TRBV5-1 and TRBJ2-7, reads KAGVTQTPRYLIKTRGQQVTLSCSPISGHRSVSWYQQTPGQGLQFLFEYFSETQRNKGNFPGRFSGRQFSNSRSEMNVSTLELGDSALYLCASSEQGPPYEQYFGPGTRLTVT.

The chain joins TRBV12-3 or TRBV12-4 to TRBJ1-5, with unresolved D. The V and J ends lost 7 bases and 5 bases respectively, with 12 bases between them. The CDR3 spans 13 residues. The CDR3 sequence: CASTLARHQPQHF. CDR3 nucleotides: TGTGCCAGCACCTTGGCCCGGCATCAGCCCCAGCATTTT.

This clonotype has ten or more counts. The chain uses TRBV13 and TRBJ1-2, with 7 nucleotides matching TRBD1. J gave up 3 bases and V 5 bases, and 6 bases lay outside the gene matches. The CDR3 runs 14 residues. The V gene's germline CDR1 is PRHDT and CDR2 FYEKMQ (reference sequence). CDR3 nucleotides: TGTGCCAGCAGCAAGACCGGGACAGACTATGGCTACACCTTC. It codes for CASSKTGTDYGYTF.

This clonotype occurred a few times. CDR3 region: CASSPRNIGRETQYF. The CDR3 coding sequence is TGCGCCAGCAGCCCGCGGAATATAGGGAGGGAGACCCAGTACTTC. V usage is TRBV5-1 and J usage is TRBJ2-5; weak D call: TRBD2 (6 bases). The CDR3 runs 15 residues. With 4 bases removed from V and 5 bases from J, the gap between germline ends came to 18 bases. Germline loops: CDR1 SGHRS, CDR2 YFSETQ.

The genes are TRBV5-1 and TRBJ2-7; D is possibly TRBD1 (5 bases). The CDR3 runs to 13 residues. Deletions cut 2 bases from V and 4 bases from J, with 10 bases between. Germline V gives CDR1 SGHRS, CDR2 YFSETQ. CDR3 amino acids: CASSFRQGYEQYF. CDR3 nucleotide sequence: TGCGCCAGCAGCTTTCGGCAGGGTTACGAGCAGTACTTC.

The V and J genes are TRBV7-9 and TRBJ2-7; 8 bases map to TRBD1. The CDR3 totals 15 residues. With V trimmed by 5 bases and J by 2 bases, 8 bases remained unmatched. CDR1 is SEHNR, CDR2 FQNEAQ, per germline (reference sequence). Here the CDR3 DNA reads TGTGCCAGCAGCACCTGGACAGGGTTAACCTACGAGCAGTACTTC. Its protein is CASSTWTGLTYEQYF.

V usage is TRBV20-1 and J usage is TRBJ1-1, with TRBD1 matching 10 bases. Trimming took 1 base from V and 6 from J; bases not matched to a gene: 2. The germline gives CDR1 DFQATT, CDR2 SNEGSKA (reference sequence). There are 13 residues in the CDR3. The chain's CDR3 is CSARGDRGSEAFF. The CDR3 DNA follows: TGCAGTGCTAGAGGGGACAGGGGTTCTGAAGCTTTCTTT.